This entry is about one TCR beta chain. The data belong to a study of CD8 T cells in Susac syndrome. Sequencing of TCR beta was undertaken in CD8+ and CD4+ T cells derived from blood. Multiple sclerosis controls were treatment-naive patients with stable or active relapsing-remitting disease. The authors negatively isolated CD8+ and CD4+ T cells and FACS-enriched TEMRA cells. This CDR3 comprises 13 residues. The germline gives CDR1 MNHEY, CDR2 SMNVEV (reference sequence). Trimming shortened V by 8 bases and J by 4 bases, and 15 bases separated the two germline ends. RNA was extracted with the RNeasy kit, and a quantity of about 0.45 to 1 ug was reverse transcribed using random hexamers. Using its own MiXCR run on the immunoSEQ multiplex PCR reads, TCRdb lists one record per CDR3 protein. The repertoire has around 270,000 distinct CDR3 sequences, approximately 90% of them found once; the top ten carry about 0.17%.

Specimen: CD8+ T cells from PBMCs. The sequence derives from a human donor with multiple sclerosis. The chain employs TRBV27 and TRBJ2-7, with unresolved D. The CDR3 is CASGMLTNYEQYF. DNA of the CDR3: TGTGCCAGCGGAATGCTAACTAATTACGAGCAGTACTTC.